These T cell receptor beta chains were read from a single sample in a study of glioma-infiltrating T cells after dendritic cell vaccination. TCRdb keeps only in-frame clones here, not all; method: immunoSEQ multiplex PCR. The sample contains about 87,000 clones, around nine tenths of which appear only once. The sequencing here drew on blood, taken before dendritic cell vaccination. Receptors originate from a human donor with glioblastoma. Each CDR3 is given with its conserved first and last residue. Each record gives: CDR3 protein, CDR3 DNA, clone size, J gene, D gene, V gene. D genes are given only for firm matches. Not every row has a clone size; where given, it reads once, few, many or a size class.

CSVSQGTNEKLFF | TGCAGCGTCTCACAGGGAACTAATGAAAAACTGTTTTTT | - | TRBJ1-4 | - | TRBV29-1
CASSFAGTGVNTEAFF | TGTGCCAGCTCATTCGCCGGGACAGGGGTCAACACTGAAGCTTTCTTT | - | TRBJ1-1 | TRBD1 | TRBV18
CASSRQMEETQYF | TGTGCCAGTAGTAGACAGATGGAGGAGACCCAGTACTTC | - | TRBJ2-5 | - | TRBV19
CASSARDRGRGGNQPQHF | TGTGCCAGCAGCGCCCGGGACAGGGGGCGAGGTGGGAATCAGCCCCAGCATTTT | - | TRBJ1-5 | TRBD1 | TRBV7-8
CATSRGGFEQYF | TGTGCCACCAGCAGGGGGGGGTTCGAGCAGTACTTC | - | TRBJ2-7 | TRBD2 | TRBV15
CASSLAGSGIHNEQFF | TGTGCCAGCAGTCTAGCCGGTAGCGGGATCCACAATGAGCAGTTCTTC | once | TRBJ2-1 | TRBD2 | TRBV9
CSVETGIGGSYEQYF | TGCAGCGTTGAAACGGGGATAGGTGGTTCCTACGAGCAGTACTTC | - | TRBJ2-7 | - | TRBV29-1
CASSPPGHNYEQYF | TGTGCCAGCAGCCCGCCGGGACACAACTACGAGCAGTACTTC | - | TRBJ2-7 | - | TRBV7-9
CASSWRGGDNEQFF | TGTGCCAGCAGCTGGAGAGGGGGTGACAATGAGCAGTTCTTC | - | TRBJ2-1 | - | TRBV5-6
CASGLPPSGRATDTQYF | TGTGCTAGTGGTTTGCCTCCTAGCGGGAGGGCCACGGATACGCAGTATTTT | - | TRBJ2-3 | TRBD2 | TRBV12-5
CASSQLAGGFQETQYF | TGCGCCAGCAGCCAACTAGCGGGGGGCTTCCAAGAGACCCAGTACTTC | - | TRBJ2-5 | TRBD2 | TRBV4-1
CASSPPQAYEQYF | TGTGCCAGCTCACCACCCCAAGCATACGAGCAGTACTTC | once | TRBJ2-7 | - | TRBV18
CASSPRVAGAVFF | TGTGCCAGCAGCCCTAGGGTTGCGGGAGCGGTGTTCTTC | - | TRBJ2-1 | TRBD2 | TRBV11-3
CASSPQYNIDEQYF | TGTGCCAGCAGTCCACAGTATAACATCGACGAGCAGTACTTC | - | TRBJ2-7 | - | TRBV27
CAWSRDRGQWEAFF | TGTGCCTGGTCTCGGGACAGGGGGCAATGGGAAGCTTTCTTT | - | TRBJ1-1 | TRBD1 | TRBV30
CASSPQGTDTEAFF | TGCGCCAGCAGCCCTCAAGGGACAGACACTGAAGCTTTCTTT | - | TRBJ1-1 | TRBD1 | TRBV5-1